A single sample is the source of the 5 T cell receptor beta chains below, sequenced in a study of T cells in Graves' hyperthyroidism and ophthalmopathy. Template material for amplifying TCR beta CDR3 regions consisted of RNA transcripts. Primed by the HTBI set, a first-round RT-PCR was run on the TCR CDR3. TCRdb called the multiplex PCR reads again in MiXCR, with one record for every CDR3 protein. The sample shows hundreds of thousands of distinct CDR3 sequences, about 45% of them seen only once. Sample: peripheral blood or thyroid tissue (not recorded which). These TCRs come from an adult man with Graves' disease, either hyperthyroidism or ophthalmopathy (not recorded which).

The chain combines TRBV15 with TRBJ2-5; D unclear. Germline CDR1 is LNHNV and CDR2 is YYDKDF (reference sequence). Trimming shortened V by 3 bases and J by 1 base, and 3 bases separated the two germline ends. This CDR3 has 12 amino acids. This CDR3 reads CATSSGQETQYF. CDR3 DNA: TGTGCCACCAGCAGCGGCCAAGAGACCCAGTACTTC.

This chain joins TRBV9 and TRBJ2-2; D is possibly TRBD1 or TRBD2 (5 bases each). The CDR3 runs 16 residues. Germline V gene lookup returns CDR1 SGDLS and CDR2 YYNGEE. Trimming took off 3 bases at V and 0 bases at J, with 12 bases between the two ends. The CDR3 DNA reads TGTGCCAGCAGCGCGGGGACGCCTTCGAACACCGGGGAGCTGTTTTTT. This translates into CASSAGTPSNTGELFF.

V is TRBV20-1 and J is TRBJ1-1; weak D call: TRBD1 (6 bases). The germline V gene has CDR1 DFQATT and CDR2 SNEGSKA (reference sequence). V gave up 0 bases and J gave up 6 bases, with 14 bases separating them. The CDR3 length is 14 residues. For the CDR3, the DNA is TGCAGTGCTAGAGATCCCCCTGGGGGGCCTGAAGCTTTCTTT. Encoded protein: CSARDPPGGPEAFF.

Turning to this clonotype: At one boundary the junction diverges from the germline segment, which might be a read error. This chain links TRBV7-8 with TRBJ1-3; TRBD1 is a possible D gene (5 bases). Germline values: CDR1 SGHVS, CDR2 FQNEAQ. CDR3 length equals 13 residues. The CDR3 DNA is TGCGCCAGCGGGAAAGGGACGGGCGGGACCATATATTTT. The encoded protein is CASGKGTGGTIYF. The full variable domain, with the rest looked up from reference TRBV7-8 and TRBJ1-3, is GAGVSQSPRYKVAKRGQDVALRCDPISGHVSLFWYQQALGQGPEFLTYFQNEAQLDKSGLPSDRFFAERPEGSVSTLKIQRTQQEDSAVYLCASGKGTGGTIYFGEGSWLTVV.

With respect to this clonotype: This may stem from a read error, because a much larger clone lies one nucleotide away. V and J are TRBV24-1 and TRBJ1-3, with D tentatively TRBD1 (5 bases). The CDR3 is made up of 15 amino acids. Trimming cost V 4 bases and J 0 bases, with 9 bases left between them. The germline V gene encodes CDR1 KGHDR and CDR2 SFDVKD. As DNA, the CDR3 is TGTGCCACCAGTGAGACGGGACTCTCTGGAAACACCATATATTTT. Its translation: CATSETGLSGNTIYF.